These 19 T cell receptor beta chains originate from one sample sequenced in a study of cytomegalovirus exposure and HLA in healthy donors. A multiplex PCR was run with 60 Vbeta primers and 13 Jbeta primers. Sequencing used immunoSEQ multiplex PCR; TCRdb keeps in-frame clones, though not all of them. The sample lists about 180,000 clones; 70% to 80% were seen once. What was sequenced was PBMCs. The receptors here all came from a man between 18 and 35 years old in good health and CMV-seronegative.

This chain uses TRBV19 with TRBJ2-2, with 8 bases that match TRBD1. In germline, CDR1 is LNHDA, CDR2 SQIVND (reference sequence). This CDR3 is built from 15 residues. The J segment lost 6 bases and the V segment lost 6 bases, leaving 9 bases of the junction unmatched. The CDR3 loop reads CASRRTGSPPGELFF. CDR3 coding DNA: TGTGCCAGTAGAAGGACAGGGTCCCCACCCGGGGAGCTGTTTTTT.

The V call is TRBV5-1, the J call TRBJ2-7; 8 bases fit TRBD1. V dropped 4 bases and J dropped 4; count of bases not matched to a gene: 7. This CDR3 is built from 14 residues. The germline V gene encodes CDR1 SGHRS and CDR2 YFSETQ. The CDR3 is CASSPRTGWYEQYF. DNA of the CDR3: TGCGCCAGCAGCCCGAGGACAGGGTGGTACGAGCAGTACTTC.

The chain uses TRBV4-3 and TRBJ2-7; 9 nucleotides agree with TRBD2. Germline assignment: CDR1 LGHNA and CDR2 YSLEER. This CDR3 region has 13 residues. V lost 5 bases to trimming and J lost 7 bases; unmatched junction nucleotides: 6. The chain's CDR3 is CASSSREGREQYF. The DNA of the CDR3 is TGCGCCAGCAGCTCGCGGGAGGGGAGAGAGCAGTACTTC.

The chain links TRBV6-1 to TRBJ2-5; maybe TRBD1 (6 bases). The CDR3 consists of 15 residues. Germline lookup yields CDR1 MNHNS and CDR2 SASEGT. Trimming removed 3 bases from V and 5 bases from J, with 16 bases in between. The CDR3 sequence is CASSDTRDTTETQYF. Here the CDR3 DNA reads TGTGCCAGCAGTGATACCCGGGACACTACGGAGACCCAGTACTTC.

V is TRBV29-1 and J is TRBJ2-3; D not resolved. The CDR3 extends over 12 amino acids. Germline CDR1 reads SQVTM; CDR2 reads ANQGSEA. The V end was cut by 2 bases, the J end by 3 bases, with 6 bases between. The CDR3 loop reads CSVERWTDTQYF. The DNA for the CDR3 is TGCAGCGTTGAACGGTGGACAGATACGCAGTATTTT.

The chain uses TRBV19 and TRBJ2-5; TRBD1 matches 11 bases. Looked up from germline, CDR1 is LNHDA and CDR2 is SQIVND (reference sequence). This CDR3 is 14 amino acids long. Losses at the gene ends were 7 bases for V and 5 bases for J; bases not matched to a gene: 6. CDR3 sequence (DNA): TGTGCCAGTAAGGACGGACAGGGGGCGGAGACCCAGTACTTC. This gives the protein CASKDGQGAETQYF.

The gene calls are TRBV5-1 and TRBJ2-2; 9 positions agree with TRBD2. This CDR3 comprises 15 residues. Germline V lookup: CDR1 SGHRS, CDR2 YFSETQ. With 5 bases clipped from V and 6 bases from J, the junction kept 8 bases outside the gene matches. The CDR3 bases are TGCGCCAGCAGTTATAGCGGGAGAGGCGCCGGGGAGCTGTTTTTT. It encodes CASSYSGRGAGELFF.

This clone showed up just a few times. This chain connects TRBV19 to TRBJ2-6; 7 nucleotides agree with TRBD1. V lost 5 bases, J lost 0 bases, and 4 bases stayed unmatched. The CDR3 extends over 16 amino acids. Germline V gene data show CDR1 as LNHDA and CDR2 as SQIVND (reference sequence). The CDR3 DNA sequence: TGTGCCAGTAGTGATCCAGGGGGCTCTGGGGCCAACGTCCTGACTTTC. It is translated as CASSDPGGSGANVLTF.

CDR3: CASSYNYRANTEAFF. The CDR3 nucleotides are TGTGCCAGCAGTTATAACTACAGGGCAAACACTGAAGCTTTCTTT. This rearrangement joins TRBV6-5 to TRBJ1-1; possible D gene TRBD1, 6 bases. Germline values: CDR1 MNHEY, CDR2 SVGAGI. The CDR3 runs to 15 residues. Deletions cut 3 bases from V and 2 bases from J, with 13 bases between.

The chain has TRBV29-1 and TRBJ1-4; D is possibly TRBD1 (6 bases). This CDR3 has 13 amino acids. Between the trimmed V and J ends, which lost 8 bases and 1 base, there was a span of 11 bases. CDR1 and CDR2 from the germline V gene are SQVTM and ANQGSEA. The CDR3 nucleotides are TGCAGCACTAGAGGGGGAACTAATGAAAAACTGTTTTTT. This gives the protein CSTRGGTNEKLFF. The variable domain in full, completed from reference TRBV29-1 and TRBJ1-4, reads SAVISQKPSRDICQRGTSLTIQCQVDSQVTMMFWYRQQPGQSLTLIATANQGSEATYESGFVIDKFPISRPNLTFSTLTVSNMSPEDSSIYLCSTRGGTNEKLFFGSGTQLSVL.

CDR3 region: CASSSSLAGVLNEQFF. CDR3 in DNA: TGTGCCAGCAGCTCGTCCCTAGCGGGAGTTCTCAATGAGCAGTTCTTC. V usage is TRBV7-2 and J usage is TRBJ2-1; 10 bases are a match to TRBD2. CDR1 and CDR2 from the germline V gene are SGHTA and FQGNSA. The CDR3 contains 16 residues. V shed 4 bases and J 6 bases; nucleotides not matched to a gene: 9. The full variable domain, completed using reference TRBV7-2 and TRBJ2-1, is GAGVSQSPSNKVTEKGKDVELRCDPISGHTALYWYRQSLGQGLEFLIYFQGNSAPDKSGLPSDRFSAERTGGSVSTLTIQRTQQEDSAVYLCASSSSLAGVLNEQFFGPGTRLTVL.

The rearrangement links TRBV5-1 to TRBJ2-1, with TRBD2 identical over 7 bases. Germline V lookup: CDR1 SGHRS, CDR2 YFSETQ. V gave up 4 bases and J gave up 2 bases; unmatched junction bases: 9. This CDR3 is built from 16 residues. DNA of the CDR3: TGCGCCAGCAGCCCTTGGGCCGGGACTACCTACAATGAGCAGTTCTTC. Translating gives CASSPWAGTTYNEQFF.

The J gene is TRBJ2-3, the V gene TRBV29-1; D unresolved. This CDR3 has 13 residues. Germline V gene lookup returns CDR1 SQVTM and CDR2 ANQGSEA. The V gene lost 2 bases and the J gene lost 2 bases, with 8 bases spanning the gap. Here the CDR3 DNA reads TGCAGCGTTGAACGGGTGGACACAGATACGCAGTATTTT. Amino acid sequence: CSVERVDTDTQYF.

The J gene is TRBJ1-6, the V gene TRBV12-5; TRBD1 aligns across 8 bases. With V trimmed by 6 bases and J by 0 bases, 7 bases remained unmatched. CDR3 length: 17 residues. The germline V gene encodes CDR1 LGHNT and CDR2 FRNRAP. CDR3 nucleotide sequence: TGTGCTAGTGGCCGGACAGGGACAAGCTCCTATAATTCACCCCTCCACTTT. It translates to CASGRTGTSSYNSPLHF.

This rearrangement joins TRBV2 to TRBJ1-2; tentative D call: TRBD1 (6 bases). Germline-derived CDR1 and CDR2 are SNHLY and FYNNEI. V lost 5 bases, J lost 2 bases, and 12 bases lay in between. The CDR3 loop spans 14 amino acids. In DNA form, the CDR3 reads TGTGCCAGCAGTAGAGGGACAACAAACTATGGCTACACCTTC. It specifies CASSRGTTNYGYTF.

The chain is built from TRBV7-6 and TRBJ2-2; 7 nucleotides match TRBD2. This CDR3 is 14 amino acids long. V was clipped by 3 bases and J by 9 bases; unmatched bases: 7. Germline CDR1 SGHVS, CDR2 FNYEAQ. CDR3 DNA: TGTGCCAGCAGCTTTGAAGCGGGGCTCCGGGAGCTGTTTTTT. Residues: CASSFEAGLRELFF. The full variable domain, with the rest looked up from reference TRBV7-6 and TRBJ2-2, is GAGVSQSPRYKVTKRGQDVALRCDPISGHVSLYWYRQALGQGPEFLTYFNYEAQQDKSGLPNDRFSAERPEGSISTLTIQRTEQRDSAMYRCASSFEAGLRELFFGEGSRLTVL.

The chain uses TRBV11-3 and TRBJ2-5; D perhaps matches TRBD1 (6 bases). The V and J ends lost 1 base and 5 bases respectively, with 8 bases between them. This CDR3 is 13 amino acids long. The germline gives CDR1 SGHNT, CDR2 YENEEA. As DNA, the CDR3 is TGTGCCAGCAGCTTAGGGGGGCTTGAGACCCAGTACTTC. Residues: CASSLGGLETQYF.

This clone was counted a few times. The chain links TRBV19 to TRBJ2-6; weak D call: TRBD1 (6 bases). The V gene's germline CDR1 is LNHDA and CDR2 SQIVND (reference sequence). The CDR3 spans 15 residues. The V gene lost 3 bases and the J gene lost 2 bases, with 8 bases spanning the gap. This chain's CDR3 is CASSIGTPGANVLTF. The CDR3 nucleotides read TGTGCCAGTAGTATCGGGACACCTGGGGCCAACGTCCTGACTTTC.

Only one count was recorded for this clone. At one boundary the junction diverges from the germline segment, which might be a read error. The chain couples TRBV9 to TRBJ1-2; no firm D call. Germline CDR1 reads SGDLS; CDR2 reads YYNGEE. This CDR3 is 8 amino acids long. CDR3 amino acids: CASRGRDF. The CDR3 DNA is TGTGCCAGCAGGGGGAGGGACTTC.